This TCR beta chain originates from a study of human thymus T cells. The CDR3 length is 14 residues. Trimming took 7 bases from V and 6 from J, leaving 13 bases between them. Per the germline V gene, CDR1 is MNHEY and CDR2 is SMNVEV (reference sequence). Data came from immunoSEQ multiplex PCR; TCRdb stores just in-frame clones and leaves some out. Seen here are tens of thousands of clones, about 93% observed once, and the top ten hold roughly 5.6%. V and J are TRBV27 and TRBJ1-6; D is uncertain. This sequence was found in a boy younger than two with a congenital heart defect but otherwise immunologically healthy. Source material: blood. CDR3 bases: TGTGCCAGCAACCGACTCGTGCCTAATTCACCCCTCCACTTT. Residues: CASNRLVPNSPLHF.